This is a list of T cell receptor beta chains from one sample in a study of beta chain features in type 1 diabetes. Some clones are missing from TCRdb's copy, which holds only in-frame ones; the method was immunoSEQ multiplex PCR. The sample shows under 850,000 clones, roughly 13% of them seen only once. The sequencing sample was made of naive CD4+ T cells from blood. These receptors were obtained from a man between 18 and 35 years old with type 1 diabetes. Both conserved end residues are part of each CDR3. The D gene is left open where the match is weak. Not all rows give a size; the values are once, few, many and, for expanded clones, a class.

>.|few|TRBV2|TRBJ1-6
TGTGCCAGCAGTGAAGCGAGACGGTCGGGCTCACCCCTCCACTTT
CASSEARRSGSPLHF
>.|.|TRBV27|TRBJ2-3
TGTGCCAGCAGTTTTGTTGGCACAGATACGCAGTATTTT
CASSFVGTDTQYF
>TRBD1|.|TRBV19|TRBJ2-5
TGTGCCAGTAGGTCACAGGGGGCCGGAGAGACCCAGTACTTC
CASRSQGAGETQYF
>.|.|TRBV18|TRBJ2-7
TGTGCCAGCTCACAATCCCGGGACCTCGCGGAGCAGTACTTC
CASSQSRDLAEQYF
>TRBD2|few|TRBV5-6|TRBJ2-1
TGTGCCAGCACCCCTATAGCGGGGGGGGCGGTTGAGCAGTTCTTC
CASTPIAGGAVEQFF
>.|few|TRBV14|TRBJ2-2
TGTGCCAGCAGCCAAGTGACGAACACCGGGGAGCTGTTTTTT
CASSQVTNTGELFF
>TRBD2|.|TRBV29-1|TRBJ2-7
TGCAGCGTTGAAGATTTGCTAGCGGGGACCTACGAGCAGTACTTC
CSVEDLLAGTYEQYF
>.|few|TRBV30|TRBJ2-2
TGTGCCTGGAGTGTATGGGGGGTCCGTGCCGGGGAGCTGTTTTTT
CAWSVWGVRAGELFF
>.|few|TRBV5-4|TRBJ2-1
TGTGCCAGCAGCTTGTTAGGCCTAGCGCAATACAATGAGCAGTTCTTC
CASSLLGLAQYNEQFF
>.|few|TRBV28|TRBJ1-2
TGTGCCAGCAGTCCACGGACTGGCTACACCTTC
CASSPRTGYTF
>.|.|TRBV20-1|TRBJ1-6
TGCAGTGCTGGGAGCCTTTCACCCCTCCACTTT
CSAGSLSPLHF
>TRBD1|.|TRBV19|TRBJ1-5
TGTGCCAGTCGGACAGGTAATAGCAATCAGCCCCAGCATTTT
CASRTGNSNQPQHF
>.|few|TRBV25-1|TRBJ1-2
TGTGCCAGCAGTGAACAGGCCAACTATGGCTACACCTTC
CASSEQANYGYTF
>.|.|TRBV2|TRBJ1-2
TGTGCCACCGGTCGGGGCGTCTATGGCTACACCTTC
CATGRGVYGYTF
>TRBD2|.|TRBV2|TRBJ2-1
TGTGCCAGCTTTTTAGCGGGGGGTCCCAATGAGCAGTTCTTC
CASFLAGGPNEQFF